This T cell receptor (beta chain) was captured by sequencing in a study of blood T cell repertoires in COVID-19. Study background: Specimens from acute and convalescent COVID-19 originated in the United States, Italy and Spain. Sample material is recorded as cDNA or gDNA derived from T cells, B-cell-depleted T cells, or PBMCs.

Remarks on this clone: Different DNA sequences within this sample yield the same CDR3.

Original analysis: It was from reference gene primer amplification that nucleated cell counts were estimated. Assay used: immunoSEQ multiplex PCR; TCRdb lists only in-frame clones, some missing. The V and J calls and clone size come from that table; D and trimming were worked out from the DNA. The data contain roughly 100,000 clones, roughly nine tenths of them seen just once; the ten biggest clones take up 17%. CDR3 length equals 12 residues. V gave up 5 bases and J gave up 0 bases, with 5 bases separating them. The clonotype originates from a woman at least 80 years old in a cohort sampled during active COVID-19. Sequenced material: peripheral blood. This rearrangement joins TRBV12-3 or TRBV12-4 to TRBJ2-7, with D uncertain. The CDR3 bases are TGTGCCAGCAGTCCCTCCTCCTACGAGCAGTACTTC. This encodes CASSPSSYEQYF.